A single sample gave rise to the 31 T cell receptor beta chains below, sequenced in a study of beta chain features in type 1 diabetes. The authors reverse transcribed all of the isolated RNA, so sequencing captured expressed TCRB transcripts. Using immunoSEQ multiplex PCR, the repertoire was profiled, and TCRdb retains in-frame clones only, with some absent. Found here are roughly 500,000 clones, roughly an eighth of them singletons; the top ten hold 0.046%. Input material: naive CD4+ T cells from blood. These receptors originate from a woman younger than 30 in good health.

The CDR3 here is CASGPWDSTQETQYF. The CDR3 coding sequence is TGTGCTAGTGGTCCTTGGGACAGCACCCAAGAGACCCAGTACTTC. V is TRBV12-5 and J is TRBJ2-5; 7 positions agree with TRBD1. V dropped 5 bases and J dropped 1; count of bases not matched to a gene: 7. This CDR3 region has 15 residues. Germline values: CDR1 LGHNT, CDR2 FRNRAP.

Only a few counts were recorded for this clone. The same CDR3 also results from other DNA sequences found in this sample. The V gene is TRBV9, the J gene TRBJ1-1; D gene ambiguous. Looked up from germline, CDR1 is SGDLS and CDR2 is YYNGEE. This CDR3 is built from 13 residues. The ends were cut back, 0 bases at V and 0 bases at J, with 3 bases in the middle. The CDR3 protein is CASSVELNTEAFF. CDR3 DNA: TGTGCCAGCAGCGTAGAACTGAACACTGAAGCTTTCTTT.

This clone has just a few counts. DNA of the CDR3: TGTGCCAGTAGTATAGATCGGGCTACGCAGTATTTT. This sequence encodes CASSIDRATQYF. The chain joins TRBV19 to TRBJ2-3; no clear D. The CDR3 runs to 12 residues. V lost 0 bases, J lost 8 bases, and 6 bases lay in between. Germline CDR1 is LNHDA and CDR2 is SQIVND (reference sequence).

V and J are TRBV28 and TRBJ2-7; the D is unclear. The CDR3 runs to 14 residues. V gave up 5 bases and J gave up 2 bases, with 13 bases separating them. Per the germline V gene, CDR1 is MDHEN and CDR2 is SYDVKM. The CDR3 loop reads CASSLSTLAYEQYV. CDR3 sequence (DNA): TGTGCCAGCAGTCTTTCTACGCTCGCCTACGAGCAGTACGTC.

The rearrangement joins TRBV7-2 to TRBJ1-2; 7 bases line up with TRBD1. The CDR3 runs to 15 residues. CDR1 is SGHTA, CDR2 FQGNSA, per germline. V shed 4 bases and J 7 bases; nucleotides not matched to a gene: 12. CDR3 DNA sequence: TGTGCCAGCAGCTCCTTCCCCGGGACAGCAGGTGGCTACACCTTC. This translates into CASSSFPGTAGGYTF.

The chain links TRBV7-9 to TRBJ2-5; TRBD2 matches at 7 bases. The V gene end was trimmed by 4 bases and the J gene end by 3 bases; junction bases not matched to a gene: 8. CDR3 length: 15 amino acids. Germline CDR1 is SEHNR and CDR2 is FQNEAQ (reference sequence). As DNA, the CDR3 is TGTGCCAGCAGCTCCCCCCCGGGGAGGGAAGAGACCCAGTACTTC. This translates into CASSSPPGREETQYF.

This sequence joins TRBV7-3 and TRBJ1-1; D remains unclear. The V and J ends lost 1 base and 1 base respectively, with 19 bases between them. Per the germline V gene, CDR1 is SGHTA and CDR2 is FQGTGA. The CDR3 consists of 18 residues. The CDR3 protein is CASSLKAVGQVKNTEAFF. DNA for the CDR3: TGTGCCAGCAGCTTAAAAGCTGTTGGGCAGGTTAAGAACACTGAAGCTTTCTTT.

This clone was picked up a small number of times. The chain joins TRBV21-1 to TRBJ2-3; the D call in the table, TRBD2, was not verified against the DNA. TRBV21-1 is marked as a pseudogene. The CDR3 runs to 18 residues. The CDR3 spells CASSKLAGGRCGTDTQYF. CDR3 DNA: TGTGCCAGCAGCAAGCTAGCGGGAGGGCGGTGTGGCACAGATACGCAGTATTTT.

The chain joins TRBV4-3 to TRBJ2-5; 11 nucleotides line up with TRBD1. The junction had 5 bases not matched to a gene; V was cut back by 4 bases and J by 1 base. CDR3 size: 16 residues. CDR1 is LGHNA and CDR2 is YSLEER in the germline V gene. The CDR3 region has the DNA TGCGCCAGCAGCCGGTGGGGGACAGGGGGCCAAGAGACCCAGTACTTC. Its translation is CASSRWGTGGQETQYF.

This clone has more than one count but fewer than ten. The chain couples TRBV7-2 to TRBJ2-7, with D possibly matching TRBD2 (6 bases). Germline assignment: CDR1 SGHTA and CDR2 FQGNSA. The CDR3 is 13 amino acids. Trimming took off 5 bases at V and 7 bases at J, with 15 bases between the two ends. CDR3 sequence reads: CASSPLIGGEQYF. In nucleotides, the CDR3 is TGTGCCAGCAGCCCCTTAATCGGGGGAGAGCAGTACTTC.

This sequence joins TRBV9 and TRBJ2-1; D is uncertain. V was trimmed by 4 bases and J by 4 bases, leaving 15 bases between them. Germline V gives CDR1 SGDLS, CDR2 YYNGEE. The CDR3 covers 15 residues. The CDR3 sequence: CASSLLVSRYNEQFF. The DNA of the CDR3 is TGTGCCAGCAGCCTTCTAGTTTCCCGATACAATGAGCAGTTCTTC.

Only a few counts were recorded for this clone. The chain employs TRBV7-9 and TRBJ2-5; 7 nucleotides match TRBD2. From germline, CDR1 is SEHNR and CDR2 FQNEAQ (reference sequence). The CDR3 consists of 14 residues. V was pared by 3 bases and J by 1 base, with 2 bases of the junction left unmatched. This CDR3 is CASSLGGAQETQYF. CDR3 DNA: TGTGCCAGCAGCTTGGGAGGGGCCCAAGAGACCCAGTACTTC.

This clone has more than one count but fewer than ten. The V call is TRBV30, the J call TRBJ1-1; D gene ambiguous. The V end was cut by 8 bases, the J end by 2 bases, with 9 bases between. CDR1 and CDR2 from the germline V gene are GTSNPN and SVGIG (reference sequence). The CDR3 loop spans 11 amino acids. CDR3 in DNA: TGTGCCACAAAAGGCAACACTGAAGCTTTCTTT. As protein: CATKGNTEAFF.

This clone was seen a few times. The CDR3 region has the DNA TGTGCCTGGAGGTGGGCAGGGACCTACGAGCAGTACTTC. Protein: CAWRWAGTYEQYF. The chain employs TRBV30 and TRBJ2-7; D might be TRBD1 (5 bases). This CDR3 is built from 13 residues. Between the trimmed V and J ends, which lost 3 bases and 2 bases, there was a span of 11 bases. The germline V gene has CDR1 GTSNPN and CDR2 SVGIG (reference sequence).

V gene TRBV5-1 combines with J gene TRBJ2-5; 7 bases are shared with TRBD1. V shed 6 bases, J shed 3 bases, and the junction held 5 bases outside the gene matches. The CDR3 extends over 13 amino acids. Germline CDR1 is SGHRS and CDR2 is YFSETQ. This CDR3 reads CASNLGTEETQYF. CDR3 nucleotide sequence: TGCGCCAGCAACCTAGGGACAGAAGAGACCCAGTACTTC.

This clone was seen a handful of times. The CDR3: CASRETGMAQYV. The CDR3 DNA reads as TGTGCCAGCAGAGAAACAGGGATGGCGCAGTACGTC. The chain is built from TRBV6-1 and TRBJ2-7, with D possibly matching TRBD1 (6 bases). Trimming removed 6 bases from V and 9 bases from J, with 15 bases in between. This CDR3 is built from 12 residues. Germline loops: CDR1 MNHNS, CDR2 SASEGT.

The chain has TRBV4-3 and TRBJ2-3; D uncertain. Trimming shortened V by 0 bases and J by 0 bases, and 10 bases separated the two germline ends. Germline CDR1 is LGHNA and CDR2 is YSLEER. The CDR3 covers 16 residues. CDR3 sequence reads: CASSQESGNSTDTQYF. CDR3 DNA sequence: TGCGCCAGCAGCCAAGAATCCGGAAATAGCACAGATACGCAGTATTTT.

This clone was counted between two and nine times. The chain recombines TRBV5-6 with TRBJ2-5; D may be TRBD1 or TRBD2 (5 bases each). Germline-derived CDR1 and CDR2 are SGHDT and YYEEEE. V lost 2 bases and J lost 2, with 10 bases in between. CDR3 length: 14 amino acids. CDR3 region: CASSFWGSQETQYF. The CDR3 DNA reads as TGTGCCAGCAGCTTCTGGGGGAGTCAAGAGACCCAGTACTTC.

The chain uses TRBV6-1 and TRBJ2-7, with D possibly matching TRBD1 (6 bases). Germline CDR1 reads MNHNS; CDR2 reads SASEGT. Deletions cut 2 bases from V and 5 bases from J, with 10 bases between. The CDR3 runs to 13 residues. CDR3 sequence (DNA): TGTGCCAGCAGTGAAAACAGGGTAAACGAGCAGTACGTC. Protein sequence: CASSENRVNEQYV.

This clone has a handful of counts. The chain has TRBV28 and TRBJ1-1; D is unresolved. The CDR3 sequence is 14 residues long. Germline CDR1 is MDHEN and CDR2 is SYDVKM. V shed 3 bases and J shed 4 bases, with 12 bases lying between them. CDR3 bases: TGTGCCAGCAGTTTTCAAGGGCGGGGCACTGAAGCTTTCTTT. It encodes CASSFQGRGTEAFF.

This clone was counted only a few times. V gene TRBV28 combines with J gene TRBJ2-7, with a tentative D call TRBD2 (6 bases). CDR1 and CDR2 (germline): MDHEN, SYDVKM. Trimming removed 4 bases at V and 2 bases at J, with 12 bases between. The CDR3 length is 14 residues. The CDR3 region has the DNA TGTGCCAGCAGTTCGGGGAGCGGGCCCTACGAGCAGTACGTC. Translating gives CASSSGSGPYEQYV.

In this sample, this clone turned up a few times. CDR3: CASSFRGYGYTF. CDR3 sequence (DNA): TGTGCCAGCAGTTTTCGCGGCTATGGCTACACCTTC. The V gene is TRBV28, the J gene TRBJ1-2; D gene ambiguous. The CDR3 runs to 12 residues. The V gene lost 3 bases and the J gene lost 4 bases, with 6 bases spanning the gap. Germline V gene lookup returns CDR1 MDHEN and CDR2 SYDVKM.

This clone came up many times. The chain recombines TRBV9 with TRBJ1-5; D unresolved. V shed 0 bases and J shed 3 bases, with 10 bases lying between them. There are 15 residues in the CDR3. The germline V gene encodes CDR1 SGDLS and CDR2 YYNGEE. The CDR3 protein is CASSVASGYNQPQHF. CDR3 in DNA: TGTGCCAGCAGCGTAGCCAGCGGGTACAATCAGCCCCAGCATTTT.

The rearrangement links TRBV5-1 to TRBJ2-6; tentatively, D is TRBD2 (6 bases). This CDR3 has 17 amino acids. V was pared by 4 bases and J by 0 bases, with 14 bases between. Germline assignment: CDR1 SGHRS and CDR2 YFSETQ. CDR3 protein: CASSERGTLSGANVLTF. Written as DNA, the CDR3 is TGCGCCAGCAGCGAGAGAGGGACTCTCTCTGGGGCCAACGTCCTGACTTTC. The whole variable domain, remainder taken from reference TRBV5-1 and TRBJ2-6, is KAGVTQTPRYLIKTRGQQVTLSCSPISGHRSVSWYQQTPGQGLQFLFEYFSETQRNKGNFPGRFSGRQFSNSRSEMNVSTLELGDSALYLCASSERGTLSGANVLTFGAGSRLTVL.

The chain combines TRBV6-5 with TRBJ2-3, with 10 bases lining up with TRBD1. This CDR3 spans 13 amino acids. Germline V lookup: CDR1 MNHEY, CDR2 SVGAGI. The V and J ends lost 5 bases and 7 bases, in that order; junction bases with no gene match: 3. CDR3 in amino acids: CASSRTGGNTQYF. The CDR3 nucleotides are TGTGCCAGCAGTAGGACAGGGGGAAATACGCAGTATTTT.

The sample holds a few counts of this clone. The chain recombines TRBV20-1 with TRBJ2-5; D remains unclear. V was pared by 5 bases and J by 8 bases, with 12 bases between. Germline loops: CDR1 DFQATT, CDR2 SNEGSKA (reference sequence). The CDR3 runs to 11 residues. CDR3 in amino acids: CSASSVVTQYF. The CDR3 DNA reads TGCAGTGCTTCGAGCGTGGTAACCCAGTACTTC.

A few counts support this clone. The CDR3 spells CATSRDGTRSAFF. Here the CDR3 DNA reads TGTGCCACCAGCAGAGATGGGACACGTTCAGCTTTCTTT. The chain carries TRBV15 and TRBJ1-1; D might be TRBD1 (6 bases). The CDR3 runs 13 residues. Germline V gene lookup returns CDR1 LNHNV and CDR2 YYDKDF (reference sequence). V was shortened by 0 bases and J by 10 bases, with 12 bases between the two germline ends.

The chain has TRBV2 and TRBJ1-5; no firm D call. CDR1 and CDR2 (germline): SNHLY, FYNNEI. Trimming removed 4 bases at V and 4 bases at J, with 14 bases between. This CDR3 is built from 15 residues. In nucleotides, the CDR3 is TGTGCCAGCAGTGGTGAAGCTGTTGGGAATCAGCCCCAGCATTTT. Residues: CASSGEAVGNQPQHF. Full variable domain (outside the CDR3, taken from reference TRBV2 and TRBJ1-5): EPEVTQTPSHQVTQMGQEVILRCVPISNHLYFYWYRQILGQKVEFLVSFYNNEISEKSEIFDDQFSVERPDGSNFTLKIRSTKLEDSAMYFCASSGEAVGNQPQHFGDGTRLSIL.

The J gene is TRBJ1-6, the V gene TRBV27; a possible D gene is TRBD1 (5 bases). The CDR3 length is 15 residues. The V and J ends lost 0 bases and 11 bases respectively, with 14 bases between them. Germline V gives CDR1 MNHEY, CDR2 SMNVEV (reference sequence). The DNA for the CDR3 is TGTGCCAGCAGTTTATCGGTGGGGAAGGGGACACCCCTCCACTTT. Translating gives CASSLSVGKGTPLHF.

The chain couples TRBV5-1 to TRBJ1-1, with D uncertain. Germline CDR1 SGHRS, CDR2 YFSETQ. The CDR3 has 12 residues. The V and J ends lost 4 bases and 11 bases respectively, with 15 bases between them. Here the CDR3 reads CASSTGAGQAFF. The CDR3 coding sequence is TGCGCCAGCAGCACGGGCGCCGGGCAGGCTTTCTTT.

The sample holds a few counts of this clone. The gene calls are TRBV5-1 and TRBJ1-3; D is uncertain. Germline lookup yields CDR1 SGHRS and CDR2 YFSETQ. V was cut by 4 bases and J by 0 bases, with 17 bases left in between. The CDR3 spans 17 residues. This chain's CDR3 is CASSPWAPRSSGNTIYF. The CDR3 DNA follows: TGCGCCAGCAGCCCATGGGCCCCACGGAGCTCTGGAAACACCATATATTTT. The variable domain in full, completed from reference TRBV5-1 and TRBJ1-3, reads KAGVTQTPRYLIKTRGQQVTLSCSPISGHRSVSWYQQTPGQGLQFLFEYFSETQRNKGNFPGRFSGRQFSNSRSEMNVSTLELGDSALYLCASSPWAPRSSGNTIYFGEGSWLTVV.